These 5 T cell receptor beta chains share one sample of origin, sequenced in a study of T cell responses to AZD1222 COVID-19 vaccine. Produced via immunoSEQ multiplex PCR; TCRdb's table is partial and in-frame only. Here the sample spans about 130,000 clones, roughly 91% being singletons. The source was peripheral blood, collected on day 0 of AZD1222 vaccination. Receptors originate from an adult in good health.

The V and J genes are TRBV12-3 or TRBV12-4 and TRBJ1-1; D unresolved. Trimming took off 2 bases at V and 1 base at J, with 5 bases between the two ends. The CDR3 runs 13 residues. The DNA for the CDR3 is TGTGCCAGCAGTTTATCAGGGAACACTGAAGCTTTCTTT. Encoded protein: CASSLSGNTEAFF.

V usage is TRBV6-1 and J usage is TRBJ2-1; D is ambiguous. Germline values: CDR1 MNHNS, CDR2 SASEGT. The germline V and J ends were trimmed by 5 bases and 9 bases, with 17 bases remaining between them. This CDR3 is built from 14 residues. CDR3 sequence (DNA): TGTGCCAGCAGTTTTAAGGGATCTTCCCTTGAGCAGTTCTTC. Protein sequence: CASSFKGSSLEQFF.

The chain links TRBV27 to TRBJ2-7, with TRBD2 matching 7 bases. Germline V gene data show CDR1 as MNHEY and CDR2 as SMNVEV (reference sequence). This CDR3 is built from 14 residues. V was clipped by 6 bases and J by 4 bases; unmatched bases: 9. The chain's CDR3 is CASSEPGLLYEQYF. The CDR3 coding sequence is TGTGCCAGCAGCGAACCGGGACTACTTTACGAGCAGTACTTC.

The chain has TRBV7-9 and TRBJ2-4, with TRBD2 as a possible D gene (6 bases). The CDR3 is 16 amino acids. Germline V lookup: CDR1 SEHNR, CDR2 FQNEAQ (reference sequence). Trimming took 1 base from V and 1 from J, leaving 11 bases between them. The CDR3 spells CASSLGRVAAKNIQYF. The CDR3 DNA follows: TGTGCCAGCAGCTTAGGGAGGGTCGCGGCCAAAAACATTCAGTACTTC.

The V call is TRBV30, the J call TRBJ2-5; weak D call: TRBD2 (6 bases). Germline V gene sequence: CDR1 GTSNPN, CDR2 SVGIG (reference sequence). With 1 base removed from V and 3 bases from J, the gap between germline ends came to 9 bases. This CDR3 has 13 amino acids. This chain's CDR3 is CAWSGLAKETQYF. CDR3 sequence (DNA): TGTGCCTGGAGTGGGCTAGCGAAAGAGACCCAGTACTTC.